The 29 T cell receptor beta chains below were found in one sample sequenced in a study of cytomegalovirus exposure and HLA in healthy donors. Both 60 Vbeta primers and 13 Jbeta primers went into the PCR. Some clones are missing from TCRdb's copy, which holds only in-frame ones; the method was immunoSEQ multiplex PCR. The sample gives about 100,000 clones, about 85% of which show up once; around 3.6% is in the top ten. The sample was PBMCs. The receptors were gathered from a man aged 30 to 45 in good health and CMV-seronegative.

This chain connects TRBV30 to TRBJ1-3; 8 nucleotides align to TRBD1. Trimming at V came to 5 bases and at J to 3 bases, leaving 3 bases not matched to a gene. CDR1 and CDR2 from the germline V gene are GTSNPN and SVGIG (reference sequence). This CDR3 contains 13 residues. CDR3 nucleotides: TGTGCCTGGGGACAGGGCATTGGAAACACCATATATTTT. This gives the protein CAWGQGIGNTIYF. Using reference TRBV30 and TRBJ1-3 for the parts outside the CDR3, the full variable domain is SQTIHQWPATLVQPVGSPLSLECTVEGTSNPNLYWYRQAAGRGLQLLFYSVGIGQISSEVPQNLSASRPQDRQFILSSKKLLLSDSGFYLCAWGQGIGNTIYFGEGSWLTVV.

As concerns this clone: Other DNA sequences in this sample translate to the same CDR3. V gene TRBV27 combines with J gene TRBJ2-7; 9 bases map to TRBD2. CDR1 and CDR2 from the germline V gene are MNHEY and SMNVEV (reference sequence). The V gene end was trimmed by 5 bases and the J gene end by 4 bases; junction bases not matched to a gene: 3. The CDR3 runs 13 residues. The CDR3 loop is CASSPGLAYEQYF. In DNA, the CDR3 is TGTGCCAGCAGTCCGGGACTAGCTTACGAGCAGTACTTC.

V usage is TRBV6-6 and J usage is TRBJ2-3, with a weak D call TRBD2 (5 bases). From germline, CDR1 is MNHNY and CDR2 SVGAGI (reference sequence). This CDR3 has 13 residues. V was clipped by 7 bases and J by 2 bases, with 10 bases between them. The CDR3: CASKREPTDTQYF. The CDR3 DNA reads TGTGCCAGCAAGAGGGAACCCACAGATACGCAGTATTTT.

V usage is TRBV15 and J usage is TRBJ2-7; weak D call: TRBD1 (5 bases). V shed 5 bases and J shed 5 bases, with 19 bases lying between them. The CDR3 extends over 15 amino acids. Germline V gene data show CDR1 as LNHNV and CDR2 as YYDKDF (reference sequence). DNA of the CDR3: TGTGCCACCAGCCGCAGGGCGGCAGGGCTCGACGAGCAGTACTTC. Its translation: CATSRRAAGLDEQYF. Combining the CDR3 with reference TRBV15 and TRBJ2-7 gives the whole variable domain DAMVIQNPRYQVTQFGKPVTLSCSQTLNHNVMYWYQQKSSQAPKLLFHYYDKDFNNEADTPDNFQSRRPNTSFCFLDIRSPGLGDTAMYLCATSRRAAGLDEQYFGPGTRLTVT.

V gene TRBV6-1 combines with J gene TRBJ1-4, with a tentative D call TRBD1 (6 bases). The CDR3 is 12 residues long. Trimming shortened V by 3 bases and J by 8 bases, and 7 bases separated the two germline ends. Germline V gene data show CDR1 as MNHNS and CDR2 as SASEGT. CDR3 nucleotide sequence: TGTGCCAGCAGTGAGGGGGCCGAAAAACTGTTTTTT. This codes for CASSEGAEKLFF.

The chain links TRBV9 to TRBJ2-1, with D perhaps TRBD2 (5 bases). Germline V gives CDR1 SGDLS, CDR2 YYNGEE. The CDR3 is made up of 15 amino acids. Trimming pared 0 bases from V and 0 bases from J, leaving 7 bases between. The CDR3 DNA reads as TGTGCCAGCAGCGTAGTCGGGGTCTCCTACAATGAGCAGTTCTTC. This sequence encodes CASSVVGVSYNEQFF. The full variable domain, with the rest looked up from reference TRBV9 and TRBJ2-1, is DSGVTQTPKHLITATGQRVTLRCSPRSGDLSVYWYQQSLDQGLQFLIQYYNGEERAKGNILERFSAQQFPDLHSELNLSSLELGDSALYFCASSVVGVSYNEQFFGPGTRLTVL.

The J gene is TRBJ1-6, the V gene TRBV14; TRBD1 agrees at 7 bases. Germline V lookup: CDR1 SGHDN, CDR2 FVKESK. The CDR3 is made up of 15 amino acids. Trimming cost V 3 bases and J 3 bases; bases outside gene matches: 2. CDR3 amino acids: CASSQGQRYNSPLHF. DNA for the CDR3: TGTGCCAGCAGCCAGGGACAGCGCTATAATTCACCCCTCCACTTT.

The rearrangement uses TRBV29-1 and TRBJ2-2; D possibly corresponds to TRBD1 (6 bases). CDR3 length equals 16 residues. From germline, CDR1 is SQVTM and CDR2 ANQGSEA. V was pared by 4 bases and J by 2 bases, with 17 bases between. CDR3 in DNA: TGCAGCGTTGTTCAGGGGCCGAAAGGTAACACCGGGGAGCTGTTTTTT. This gives the protein CSVVQGPKGNTGELFF.

This chain joins TRBV6-1 and TRBJ1-2; the D is unclear. Germline V gives CDR1 MNHNS, CDR2 SASEGT. Trimming cost V 0 bases and J 4 bases, with 21 bases left between them. The length of the CDR3 is 18 residues. CDR3 region: CASSEALLRSGRSYGYTF. In DNA, the CDR3 is TGTGCCAGCAGTGAAGCGCTTCTTAGGTCCGGGAGGTCCTATGGCTACACCTTC.

The V gene is TRBV6-1, the J gene TRBJ2-7; D is undetermined. From germline, CDR1 is MNHNS and CDR2 SASEGT. Trimming shortened V by 2 bases and J by 0 bases, and 11 bases separated the two germline ends. The length of the CDR3 is 15 residues. The CDR3 protein is CASSELGLSSYEQYF. The CDR3 region has the DNA TGTGCCAGCAGTGAACTCGGGTTAAGCTCCTACGAGCAGTACTTC.

The chain combines TRBV27 with TRBJ1-2, with a tentative D call TRBD1 (5 bases). There are 14 residues in the CDR3. Trimming removed 0 bases at V and 4 bases at J, with 9 bases between. Germline V gene sequence: CDR1 MNHEY, CDR2 SMNVEV (reference sequence). The chain's CDR3 is CASSLSWGGYGYTF. The CDR3 DNA follows: TGTGCCAGCAGTTTATCGTGGGGCGGCTATGGCTACACCTTC.

This sequence joins TRBV28 and TRBJ2-7, with a possible D match to TRBD1 (6 bases). CDR1 and CDR2 (germline): MDHEN, SYDVKM. With 7 bases removed from V and 4 bases from J, the gap between germline ends came to 20 bases. The CDR3 runs to 15 residues. This CDR3 reads CASNQAGQWRYEQYF. DNA for the CDR3: TGTGCCAGCAATCAGGCAGGACAGTGGAGGTACGAGCAGTACTTC. The entire variable domain, with the rest obtained from reference TRBV28 and TRBJ2-7, is as follows: DVKVTQSSRYLVKRTGEKVFLECVQDMDHENMFWYRQDPGLGLRLIYFSYDVKMKEKGDIPEGYSVSREKKERFSLILESASTNQTSMYLCASNQAGQWRYEQYFGPGTRLTVT.

This clone was counted only a few times. The chain combines TRBV2 with TRBJ2-3, with 9 nucleotides matching TRBD2. V shed 0 bases and J 8 bases; nucleotides not matched to a gene: 9. The length of the CDR3 is 16 residues. Per the germline V gene, CDR1 is SNHLY and CDR2 is FYNNEI. CDR3 residues: CASSEALLAGQGTQYF. The DNA of the CDR3 is TGTGCCAGCAGTGAAGCGCTTCTAGCGGGACAAGGTACGCAGTATTTT.

The rearrangement links TRBV14 to TRBJ2-2; D is ambiguous. The CDR3 totals 14 residues. V dropped 5 bases and J dropped 3 bases, with 10 bases sitting between them. Germline CDR1 and CDR2: SGHDN and FVKESK. The CDR3 loop is CASSWIQHTGELFF. CDR3 in DNA: TGTGCCAGCAGCTGGATACAGCACACCGGGGAGCTGTTTTTT.

The rearrangement links TRBV6-5 to TRBJ1-3; D is uncertain. CDR1 and CDR2 (germline): MNHEY, SVGAGI. The CDR3 contains 14 residues. Deletions cut 8 bases from V and 2 bases from J, with 13 bases between. The CDR3: CASFQTGAGNTIYF. The CDR3, as DNA: TGTGCCAGCTTCCAGACCGGGGCTGGAAACACCATATATTTT.

The gene calls are TRBV27 and TRBJ2-7; 10 bases agree with TRBD2. Germline CDR1 and CDR2: MNHEY and SMNVEV (reference sequence). CDR3 length: 14 amino acids. Unmatched junction bases numbered 1, after V lost 3 bases and J lost 2 bases. CDR3 DNA sequence: TGTGCCAGCAGTTTCACTAGCGGGGCCTACGAGCAGTACTTC. It yields the protein CASSFTSGAYEQYF.

V is TRBV6-5 and J is TRBJ2-7, with TRBD1 matching 10 bases. The CDR3 has 13 residues. Germline V lookup: CDR1 MNHEY, CDR2 SVGAGI. The V segment lost 6 bases and the J segment 6 bases; nucleotides outside the gene matches: 5. The CDR3 loop is CASRQGTGAEQYF. The DNA of the CDR3 is TGTGCCAGCAGACAAGGGACAGGGGCCGAGCAGTACTTC.

The chain recombines TRBV27 with TRBJ2-3; 15 positions agree with TRBD2. This CDR3 is 18 amino acids long. Germline trimming cut 5 bases from V and 4 bases from J; bases unmatched to any gene: 10. Germline CDR1 is MNHEY and CDR2 is SMNVEV (reference sequence). CDR3 in DNA: TGTGCCAGCAGTCCCGGACTAGCGGGAGGGCCAGGTCCAGATACGCAGTATTTT. Amino acids: CASSPGLAGGPGPDTQYF.

V usage is TRBV2 and J usage is TRBJ1-5, with 12 bases identical to TRBD1. V trimming: 8 bases; J trimming: 2 bases; junction bases outside the gene matches: 10. CDR3 size: 17 residues. Germline V gives CDR1 SNHLY, CDR2 FYNNEI. The CDR3 region has the DNA TGTGCCAGCCGAGGGACAGGGGGCGCGATTGGCAATCAGCCCCAGCATTTT. Translating it yields CASRGTGGAIGNQPQHF.

The J gene is TRBJ2-3, the V gene TRBV6-4, with TRBD2 matching over 14 bases. Germline V gene data show CDR1 as MRHNA and CDR2 as SNTAGT. This CDR3 has 15 amino acids. Losses at the gene ends were 3 bases for V and 6 bases for J; bases not matched to a gene: 2. DNA of the CDR3: TGTGCCAGCAGTGAGGGGACTAGCGGGGGTGATACGCAGTATTTT. The encoded protein is CASSEGTSGGDTQYF.

This clone was counted between two and nine times. The chain combines TRBV2 with TRBJ2-7; the D is unclear. The CDR3 contains 15 residues. The V gene's germline CDR1 is SNHLY and CDR2 FYNNEI. V gave up 4 bases and J gave up 2 bases, with 15 bases separating them. The CDR3 DNA reads as TGTGCCAGCAGTGGTGGTAGTCCTTCCCCCTACGAGCAGTACTTC. Translation gives CASSGGSPSPYEQYF.

The chain uses TRBV9 and TRBJ2-3, with 10 nucleotides matching TRBD2. The CDR3 runs 17 residues. Trimming took 2 bases from V and 2 from J; bases not matched to a gene: 8. CDR1 is SGDLS, CDR2 YYNGEE, per germline. CDR3 protein: CASSVSAGGFNTDTQYF. The CDR3 DNA is TGTGCCAGCAGCGTTTCAGCGGGAGGGTTCAACACAGATACGCAGTATTTT.

The chain couples TRBV6-6 to TRBJ1-2, with 11 bases that match TRBD1. The germline V gene has CDR1 MNHNY and CDR2 SVGAGI (reference sequence). This CDR3 contains 15 residues. Losses at the gene ends were 8 bases for V and 8 bases for J; bases not matched to a gene: 13. CDR3 sequence reads: CASQEGQGALVGYTF. CDR3 bases: TGTGCCAGCCAAGAAGGACAGGGGGCCTTGGTCGGCTACACCTTC.

The table lists this clone with a few counts. The V gene is TRBV7-9, the J gene TRBJ2-7, with 9 bases that match TRBD1. Germline values: CDR1 SEHNR, CDR2 FQNEAQ (reference sequence). The CDR3 sequence is 18 residues long. The junction had 15 bases not matched to a gene; V was cut back by 4 bases and J by 2 bases. This CDR3 reads CASSSPGQGRRSPYEQYF. CDR3 bases: TGTGCCAGCAGCTCACCGGGACAGGGAAGGCGCTCCCCCTACGAGCAGTACTTC.

The V call is TRBV7-2, the J call TRBJ2-7; TRBD1 matches at 7 bases. CDR3 length equals 15 residues. CDR1 and CDR2 from the germline V gene are SGHTA and FQGNSA. V gave up 2 bases and J gave up 3 bases; unmatched junction bases: 7. The CDR3 sequence is CASSLMGQTLYEQYF. Written as DNA, the CDR3 is TGTGCCAGCAGCTTAATGGGACAGACCCTCTACGAGCAGTACTTC. Looking up the rest from reference TRBV7-2 and TRBJ2-7 gives the full variable domain: GAGVSQSPSNKVTEKGKDVELRCDPISGHTALYWYRQSLGQGLEFLIYFQGNSAPDKSGLPSDRFSAERTGGSVSTLTIQRTQQEDSAVYLCASSLMGQTLYEQYFGPGTRLTVT.

The genes are TRBV28 and TRBJ2-7; 9 bases map to TRBD1. Germline CDR1 reads MDHEN; CDR2 reads SYDVKM. Trimming cost V 3 bases and J 0 bases; bases outside gene matches: 12. This CDR3 contains 18 residues. CDR3 in amino acids: CASSFPPGQGPDSYEQYF. The DNA of the CDR3 is TGTGCCAGCAGTTTCCCCCCGGGACAGGGCCCCGACTCCTACGAGCAGTACTTC.

V and J are TRBV29-1 and TRBJ2-3; D is perhaps TRBD2 (5 bases). Trimming cost V 0 bases and J 1 base, with 11 bases left between them. This CDR3 has 15 residues. CDR1 is SQVTM and CDR2 is ANQGSEA in the germline V gene. CDR3 sequence reads: CSVEEGSGRTDTQYF. As DNA, the CDR3 is TGCAGCGTTGAAGAGGGGAGCGGCCGCACAGATACGCAGTATTTT.

V is TRBV11-2 and J is TRBJ2-7; TRBD2 matches at 9 bases. The CDR3 runs 14 residues. CDR1 SGHAT and CDR2 FQNNGV come from the germline V gene. The V segment lost 4 bases and the J segment 5 bases; nucleotides outside the gene matches: 6. The DNA of the CDR3 is TGTGCCAGCAGCTCCCAGACTAGCGGAAACGAGCAGTACTTC. Protein sequence: CASSSQTSGNEQYF.

The rearrangement joins TRBV5-6 to TRBJ1-5, with TRBD1 as a possible D gene (6 bases). The CDR3 has 15 residues. Germline V CDR1 and CDR2: SGHDT, YYEEEE. The V gene lost 4 bases and the J gene lost 0 bases, with 11 bases spanning the gap. The CDR3 nucleotides read TGTGCCAGCAGCCGTACAGGGTATAGCAATCAGCCCCAGCATTTT. This encodes CASSRTGYSNQPQHF.